The 20 T cell receptor beta chains presented below share a single source sample, sequenced in a study of vaccination effects on CD4 cells after COVID-19. Data came from immunoSEQ multiplex PCR; TCRdb stores just in-frame clones and leaves some out. The data hold fewer than 30,000 clones, with about 80% observed a single time. No cognate antigen is known for these TCRs. Using viral peptide pools, the ViraFEST assay grew out antigen-specific CD4+ T cells prior to sequencing. Scientists isolated CD4+ T cells after an approximately 10-day culture period ended. Two-dose BNT162b2 or mRNA-1273 vaccination was given to participants. The sample here was CD4+ T cells from PBMCs cultured with HCoV-NL63 spike peptides, taken after COVID-19 vaccination. The origin of the receptors is a human donor who received a COVID-19 vaccine. Some clones in this sample may be carry-over from other donors' samples.

The genes are TRBV9 and TRBJ1-5; TRBD1 is a possible D gene (5 bases). The germline gives CDR1 SGDLS, CDR2 YYNGEE. Trimming cost V 5 bases and J 5 bases, with 14 bases left between them. The CDR3 totals 14 residues. CDR3 loop: CASSLGGRYQPQHF. CDR3 nucleotides: TGTGCCAGCAGTTTGGGGGGGAGGTATCAGCCCCAGCATTTT. Combining the CDR3 with reference TRBV9 and TRBJ1-5 gives the whole variable domain DSGVTQTPKHLITATGQRVTLRCSPRSGDLSVYWYQQSLDQGLQFLIQYYNGEERAKGNILERFSAQQFPDLHSELNLSSLELGDSALYFCASSLGGRYQPQHFGDGTRLSIL.

The chain is built from TRBV11-2 and TRBJ1-1, with 8 bases aligning to TRBD1. CDR1 and CDR2 (germline): SGHAT, FQNNGV. The V segment lost 0 bases and the J segment 10 bases; nucleotides outside the gene matches: 7. This CDR3 spans 14 amino acids. The CDR3, as DNA: TGTGCCAGCAGCTTAGAAGCCAGGGGGCCGGTAGCTTTCTTT. Translation gives CASSLEARGPVAFF.

This clone has just one count. V gene TRBV30 combines with J gene TRBJ1-2; D unresolved. Looked up from germline, CDR1 is GTSNPN and CDR2 is SVGIG (reference sequence). The germline V and J ends were trimmed by 2 bases and 2 bases, with 12 bases remaining between them. The CDR3 runs to 14 residues. CDR3 nucleotides: TGTGCCTGGAGTCCTCTGGGGTCGAACTATGGCTACACCTTC. Amino acids: CAWSPLGSNYGYTF.

This clone has only a few counts. The genes are TRBV3-1 (or the pseudogene TRBV3-2) and TRBJ1-5; D gene unclear. CDR3 size: 15 residues. Germline CDR1 LGHDT, CDR2 YNNKEL (reference sequence). V dropped 1 base and J dropped 3 bases, with 10 bases sitting between them. This CDR3 is CASSQALQSNQPQHF. CDR3 DNA: TGTGCCAGCAGCCAAGCTTTGCAGTCCAATCAGCCCCAGCATTTT.

This clone was recorded only once. The V and J genes are TRBV6-6 and TRBJ2-7; 7 bases map to TRBD1. The CDR3 length is 17 residues. V shed 5 bases and J 2 bases; nucleotides not matched to a gene: 15. Germline CDR1 MNHNY, CDR2 SVGAGI (reference sequence). CDR3 amino acids: CASSPDSDRSVTYEQYV. CDR3 DNA sequence: TGTGCCAGCAGTCCAGATTCGGACAGGTCGGTAACCTACGAGCAGTACGTC.

The chain joins TRBV19 to TRBJ2-2; possibly TRBD1 or TRBD2 for D (5 bases each). The germline CDR1 and CDR2 sequences are LNHDA and SQIVND (reference sequence). Trimming cost V 6 bases and J 0 bases, with 8 bases left between them. This CDR3 comprises 14 residues. In DNA, the CDR3 is TGTGCCAGTAGAGGGACGGCGAACACCGGGGAGCTGTTTTTT. Its protein product is CASRGTANTGELFF.

This chain connects TRBV3-1 (or the pseudogene TRBV3-2) to TRBJ2-1, with D unresolved. The length of the CDR3 is 15 residues. CDR1 is LGHDT, CDR2 YNNKEL, per germline (reference sequence). Trimming pared 0 bases from V and 4 bases from J, leaving 10 bases between. For the CDR3, the DNA is TGTGCCAGCAGCCAAGACAGGTTGCATTACAATGAGCAGTTCTTC. Its protein product is CASSQDRLHYNEQFF.

V usage is TRBV7-8 and J usage is TRBJ2-1; D uncertain. Germline loops: CDR1 SGHVS, CDR2 FQNEAQ. There are 16 residues in the CDR3. The germline V and J ends were trimmed by 2 bases and 0 bases, with 11 bases remaining between them. The CDR3 loop reads CASSLFRFSSYNEQFF. The CDR3 DNA is TGTGCCAGCAGCTTATTCAGGTTCAGCTCCTACAATGAGCAGTTCTTC.

The table lists this clone with a few counts. V and J are TRBV7-8 and TRBJ1-3; 7 bases are a match to TRBD1. The CDR3 covers 13 residues. The germline V gene encodes CDR1 SGHVS and CDR2 FQNEAQ. J gave up 11 bases and V 5 bases, and 9 bases lay outside the gene matches. The CDR3 spells CASSAGQDSPIYF. The CDR3, as DNA: TGTGCCAGCAGCGCCGGACAGGATTCTCCCATATATTTT.

The sample holds a few counts of this clone. The chain joins TRBV7-9 to TRBJ2-1, with 11 positions matching TRBD2. The length of the CDR3 is 17 residues. In germline, CDR1 is SEHNR, CDR2 FQNEAQ (reference sequence). With V trimmed by 5 bases and J by 2 bases, 8 bases remained unmatched. CDR3 DNA: TGTGCCAGCAGCCCTAGCCGACTAGCGGGGACCTACAATGAGCAGTTCTTC. Protein: CASSPSRLAGTYNEQFF.

The chain has TRBV6-1 and TRBJ1-3; TRBD1 aligns across 11 bases. The CDR3 consists of 17 residues. Looked up from germline, CDR1 is MNHNS and CDR2 is SASEGT. Trimming removed 11 bases from V and 0 bases from J; junction bases left unmatched: 12. For the CDR3, the DNA is TGTGCCGGAAGTGGAGGACAGGGGGCGAGCTCTGGAAACACCATATATTTT. Translating gives CAGSGGQGASSGNTIYF.

The V gene is TRBV2, the J gene TRBJ1-5; weak D call: TRBD1 (6 bases). The length of the CDR3 is 15 residues. Germline values: CDR1 SNHLY, CDR2 FYNNEI. Deletions cut 6 bases from V and 6 bases from J, with 18 bases between. The CDR3 here is CASRLYPGAAQPQHF. The CDR3 nucleotides are TGTGCCAGCAGACTATACCCAGGGGCTGCTCAGCCCCAGCATTTT.

The V gene is TRBV2, the J gene TRBJ1-6; no definite D call. V dropped 3 bases and J dropped 8 bases, with 2 bases sitting between them. The CDR3 covers 11 residues. Per germline, CDR1 SNHLY and CDR2 FYNNEI. CDR3: CASSDDSPLHF. The CDR3 coding sequence is TGTGCCAGCAGTGATGATTCACCCCTCCACTTT. Together with reference TRBV2 and TRBJ1-6, the CDR3 gives the full variable domain: EPEVTQTPSHQVTQMGQEVILRCVPISNHLYFYWYRQILGQKVEFLVSFYNNEISEKSEIFDDQFSVERPDGSNFTLKIRSTKLEDSAMYFCASSDDSPLHFGNGTRLTVT.

Details on this clone: At one end the junction does not follow the germline gene, possibly because of a read error. This rearrangement joins TRBV6-1 to TRBJ1-5; no clear D gene. This CDR3 is 13 amino acids long. Per germline, CDR1 MNHNS and CDR2 SASEGT. The CDR3 DNA reads TGTGCCAGCAGAGAAGTCGGGAATCAGCCCCAGCATTTT. Translation gives CASREVGNQPQHF.

The V gene is TRBV5-1, the J gene TRBJ2-3; D gene ambiguous. The V gene's germline CDR1 is SGHRS and CDR2 YFSETQ. The CDR3 contains 14 residues. Trimming shortened V by 2 bases and J by 2 bases, and 9 bases separated the two germline ends. CDR3 sequence: CASSFRFNTDTQYF. CDR3 nucleotides: TGCGCCAGCAGCTTCAGGTTTAACACAGATACGCAGTATTTT.

This chain joins TRBV30 and TRBJ1-2; D unclear. The length of the CDR3 is 13 residues. Germline V gene data show CDR1 as GTSNPN and CDR2 as SVGIG (reference sequence). V lost 0 bases to trimming and J lost 5 bases, with 10 bases between them. CDR3 loop: CAWSVLDFYGYTF. CDR3 DNA: TGTGCCTGGAGTGTCCTGGATTTTTATGGCTACACCTTC.

This chain joins TRBV30 and TRBJ1-1; D gene uncertain. CDR1 is GTSNPN, CDR2 SVGIG, per germline (reference sequence). Trimming left V 1 base short and J 0 bases short, with 9 bases between. This CDR3 comprises 14 residues. CDR3 sequence reads: CAWSGQPLNTEAFF. The CDR3 bases are TGTGCCTGGAGTGGCCAGCCCTTGAACACTGAAGCTTTCTTT.

The chain links TRBV6-2 or TRBV6-3 to TRBJ2-5; TRBD1 matches 7 bases. This CDR3 region has 16 residues. The trim removed 6 bases at V and 5 bases at J, leaving 15 bases unmatched. CDR1 and CDR2 from the germline V gene are MNHEY and SVGEGT. CDR3 amino acids: CASSNRQGWARETQYF. The CDR3 coding sequence is TGTGCCAGCAGCAACCGACAGGGCTGGGCGAGGGAGACCCAGTACTTC.

The chain couples TRBV2 to TRBJ2-1; 8 nucleotides match TRBD2. The CDR3 length is 17 residues. In germline, CDR1 is SNHLY, CDR2 FYNNEI. V lost 1 base and J lost 4; bases outside the gene matches: 9. The CDR3 loop is CASSEGGGGGSYNEQFF. The CDR3 nucleotides are TGTGCCAGCAGTGAAGGTGGTGGCGGGGGGTCGTACAATGAGCAGTTCTTC.

V gene TRBV19 combines with J gene TRBJ1-5; D gene ambiguous. The CDR3 spans 17 residues. The V gene's germline CDR1 is LNHDA and CDR2 SQIVND (reference sequence). V lost 9 bases to trimming and J lost 0 bases, with 21 bases between them. The CDR3 region has the DNA TGTGCCAGCACCGACCGGGCTACTGATTATAGCAATCAGCCCCAGCATTTT. Residues: CASTDRATDYSNQPQHF.